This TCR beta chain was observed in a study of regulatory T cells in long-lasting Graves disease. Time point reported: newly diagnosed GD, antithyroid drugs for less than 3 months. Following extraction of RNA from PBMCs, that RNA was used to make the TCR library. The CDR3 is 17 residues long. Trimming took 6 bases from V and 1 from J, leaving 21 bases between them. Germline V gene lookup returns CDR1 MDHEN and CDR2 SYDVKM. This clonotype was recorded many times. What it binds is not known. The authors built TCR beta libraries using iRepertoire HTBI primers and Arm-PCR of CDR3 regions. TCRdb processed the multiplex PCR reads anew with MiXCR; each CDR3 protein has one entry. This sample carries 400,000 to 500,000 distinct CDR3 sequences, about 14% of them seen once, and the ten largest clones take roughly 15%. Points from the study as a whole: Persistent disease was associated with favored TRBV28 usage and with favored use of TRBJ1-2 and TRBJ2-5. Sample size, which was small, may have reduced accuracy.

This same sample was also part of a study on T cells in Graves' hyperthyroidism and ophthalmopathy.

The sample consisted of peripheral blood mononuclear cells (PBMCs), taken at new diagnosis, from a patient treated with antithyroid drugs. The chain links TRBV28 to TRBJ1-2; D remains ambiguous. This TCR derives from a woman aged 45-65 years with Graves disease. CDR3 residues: CASSSEDGNRVNYGYTF. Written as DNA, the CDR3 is TGTGCCAGCAGCTCAGAGGACGGGAACCGCGTTAACTATGGCTACACCTTC.